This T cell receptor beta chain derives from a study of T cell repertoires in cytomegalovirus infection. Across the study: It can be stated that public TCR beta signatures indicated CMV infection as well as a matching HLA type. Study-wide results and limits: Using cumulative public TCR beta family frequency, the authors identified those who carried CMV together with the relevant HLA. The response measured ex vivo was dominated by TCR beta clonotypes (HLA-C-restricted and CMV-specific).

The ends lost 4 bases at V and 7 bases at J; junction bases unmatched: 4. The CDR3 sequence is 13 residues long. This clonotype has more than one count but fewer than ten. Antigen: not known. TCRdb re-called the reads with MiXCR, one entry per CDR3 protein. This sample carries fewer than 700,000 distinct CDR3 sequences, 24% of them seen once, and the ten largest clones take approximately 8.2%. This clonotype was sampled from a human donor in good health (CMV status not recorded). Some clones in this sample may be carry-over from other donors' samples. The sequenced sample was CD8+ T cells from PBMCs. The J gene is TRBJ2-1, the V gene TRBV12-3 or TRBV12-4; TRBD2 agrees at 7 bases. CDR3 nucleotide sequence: TGTGCCAGCAGTTCCCTAGCGGAGAATGAGCAGTTCTTC. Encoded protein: CASSSLAENEQFF.